This T cell receptor beta chain was captured by sequencing in a study of blood T cells in healthy people across ages. The CDR3 is 14 residues long. V shed 3 bases and J shed 6 bases, with 15 bases lying between them. The germline CDR1 and CDR2 sequences are DFQATT and SNEGSKA (reference sequence). A J-beta primer mix and a sample-barcoded 5' primer were used in a second PCR of about 7 to 12 cycles. TCRdb reprocessed the 5' RACE reads with MiXCR, giving one entry per CDR3 protein. Counted here are 1.5 million to 2 million distinct CDR3 sequences, around half occurring once; the ten biggest clones make up around 2.1%. The amount of total RNA extracted per sample was at least 5.5 micrograms.

The chain couples TRBV20-1 to TRBJ2-1; D may correspond to TRBD1 or TRBD2 (6 bases each). This receptor was identified in a woman aged 40 to 50 in good health. The sequencing input was blood. The CDR3 loop reads CSAREAPGANEQFF. CDR3 DNA: TGCAGTGCTAGGGAAGCCCCGGGGGCCAATGAGCAGTTCTTC.